This TCR beta chain was recorded in a study of beta chain features in type 1 diabetes. Study-wide background: Taken together, all samples contributed around 100 million examined sorted cells.

The entirety of the isolated RNA underwent reverse transcription, so expressed TCRB transcripts were sequenced. Measured with immunoSEQ multiplex PCR; TCRdb has only the in-frame clones, and not every one. Among 900,000 or so clones listed, roughly a sixth were seen once. Sorting gave populations that all exceeded 95% purity. Germline V gives CDR1 MDHEN, CDR2 SYDVKM. CDR3 length equals 15 residues. V was pared by 4 bases and J by 8 bases, with 11 bases of the junction left unmatched. The V and J genes are TRBV28 and TRBJ1-2; 9 bases are a match to TRBD1. This clonotype was obtained from a woman aged 18-35 years in good health. Sequenced: naive CD4+ T cells from blood. Here the CDR3 DNA reads TGTGCCAGCAGTTCCAAATTCACAGGGGGCCGGGGCTACACCTTC. This encodes CASSSKFTGGRGYTF.